These 6 T cell receptor beta chains originate from one sample sequenced in a study of blood T cell repertoires in COVID-19. The protocol was immunoSEQ multiplex PCR, while the TCRdb copy is restricted to in-frame clones and leaves out a portion. Of some 350,000 clones listed, about 90% are singletons. Sequenced: peripheral blood. All receptors come from a man younger than 35 with active or convalescent COVID-19.

CDR3 amino acids: CATKGVEEKLFF. In DNA form, the CDR3 reads TGTGCCACCAAAGGGGTGGAGGAAAAACTGTTTTTT. The rearrangement joins TRBV12-3 or TRBV12-4 to TRBJ1-4; D is perhaps TRBD1 (5 bases). The CDR3 extends over 12 amino acids. Trimming took off 10 bases at V and 8 bases at J, with 14 bases between the two ends.

The chain has TRBV4-2 and TRBJ2-5; TRBD2 agrees at 8 bases. This CDR3 spans 15 amino acids. V was pared by 6 bases and J by 4 bases, with 10 bases of the junction left unmatched. Germline CDR1 and CDR2: LGHNA and YNFKEQ. The CDR3 loop is CASSDVSGGAETQYF. The CDR3 coding sequence is TGTGCCAGCAGTGACGTAAGCGGGGGCGCAGAGACCCAGTACTTC.

A word on this clone: The sample contains more than one DNA sequence encoding this CDR3. V and J are TRBV6-5 and TRBJ1-2; 8 bases are a match to TRBD1. V was clipped by 6 bases and J by 6 bases; unmatched bases: 6. Germline loops: CDR1 MNHEY, CDR2 SVGAGI. The CDR3 has 13 amino acids. CDR3 coding DNA: TGTGCCAGCAGCAGAGGGACAGGTGATGGCTACACCTTC. Encoded protein: CASSRGTGDGYTF.

The chain couples TRBV9 to TRBJ2-2, with D perhaps matching TRBD1 (6 bases). V lost 2 bases and J lost 5, with 25 bases in between. The CDR3 totals 19 residues. Per germline, CDR1 SGDLS and CDR2 YYNGEE. The CDR3 protein is CASSVMLVDSPGLTGELFF. CDR3 DNA: TGTGCCAGCAGCGTCATGTTGGTGGACAGCCCGGGCCTTACCGGGGAGCTGTTTTTT.

The rearrangement links TRBV7-3 to TRBJ1-1; unclear D gene. V was cut by 0 bases and J by 6 bases, with 11 bases left in between. The CDR3 covers 14 residues. The germline CDR1 and CDR2 sequences are SGHTA and FQGTGA. Here the CDR3 reads CASSLTGGVAEAFF. In DNA, the CDR3 is TGTGCCAGCAGCTTAACCGGAGGCGTCGCTGAAGCTTTCTTT.

About this clone: The same CDR3 can be traced to other DNA sequences in this sample. This chain joins TRBV7-9 and TRBJ2-7; a weak D match, TRBD1 (5 bases). Germline V CDR1 and CDR2: SEHNR, FQNEAQ (reference sequence). Trimming cost V 5 bases and J 2 bases, with 7 bases left between them. This CDR3 has 12 residues. This CDR3 is CASSPGTYEQYF. CDR3 bases: TGTGCCAGCAGCCCAGGGACCTACGAGCAGTACTTC.